Shown below are 21 T cell receptor beta chains from a single sample sequenced in a study of T-cell reconstitution after alpha-beta-depleted transplantation in children. TCRbeta library construction was performed incorporating unique molecular identifiers. TCRdb recomputed calls from the PCR reads with MiXCR, one row per CDR3 protein. The table shows 300,000 or so distinct CDR3 sequences, with over 8% occurring only once. Source: PBMCs from the stem cell graft donor, taken from the stem cell graft. These TCRs come from a human donor who donated a stem cell graft to a child with SCID.

There are many counts of this clonotype. V gene TRBV5-1 combines with J gene TRBJ1-1; TRBD1 matches at 8 bases. Germline trimming cut 3 bases from V and 3 bases from J; bases unmatched to any gene: 7. The germline gives CDR1 SGHRS, CDR2 YFSETQ. The CDR3 spans 15 residues. The chain's CDR3 is CASSSRTGWDTEAFF. In nucleotides, the CDR3 is TGCGCCAGCAGCTCCCGGACAGGGTGGGACACTGAAGCTTTCTTT.

This clonotype was recorded a few times. This sequence joins TRBV29-1 and TRBJ2-1; 7 nucleotides line up with TRBD1. This CDR3 has 11 amino acids. With V trimmed by 5 bases and J by 9 bases, 4 bases remained unmatched. From germline, CDR1 is SQVTM and CDR2 ANQGSEA. As DNA, the CDR3 is TGCAGCGTTATACAGGGGATTGAGCAGTTCTTC. Residues: CSVIQGIEQFF.

The chain carries TRBV12-3 or TRBV12-4 and TRBJ1-2, with 10 bases lining up with TRBD1. The CDR3 has 14 residues. V was pared by 6 bases and J by 8 bases, with 9 bases of the junction left unmatched. CDR3: CASSPLGTGEGYTF. DNA for the CDR3: TGTGCCAGCAGCCCCTTGGGGACAGGGGAAGGCTACACCTTC.

In its sample, this clonotype was seen a few times. This chain connects TRBV2 to TRBJ1-4; D is possibly TRBD1 (5 bases). Germline CDR1 and CDR2: SNHLY and FYNNEI. The CDR3 sequence is 12 residues long. V shed 2 bases and J shed 11 bases, with 9 bases lying between them. The DNA of the CDR3 is TGTGCCAGCAGTGAAAGTTGGGGGAAACTGTTTTTT. This sequence encodes CASSESWGKLFF.

This clonotype has a handful of counts. This chain joins TRBV6-5 and TRBJ2-7; D not certain. Trimming cost V 2 bases and J 5 bases, with 16 bases left between them. The CDR3 contains 15 residues. Germline assignment: CDR1 MNHEY and CDR2 SVGAGI. The CDR3 is CASSYTLIKPHEQYF. In nucleotides, the CDR3 is TGTGCCAGCAGTTACACGTTGATCAAGCCCCACGAGCAGTACTTC.

The table lists this clonotype with a few counts. The V call is TRBV27, the J call TRBJ2-5; TRBD1 might be the D (6 bases). CDR3 length: 14 amino acids. V was clipped by 7 bases and J by 0 bases, with 12 bases between them. Germline CDR1 MNHEY, CDR2 SMNVEV (reference sequence). CDR3 in amino acids: CASTKDRYQETQYF. The CDR3 nucleotides read TGTGCCAGCACCAAGGACAGATACCAAGAGACCCAGTACTTC.

The V and J genes are TRBV12-3 or TRBV12-4 and TRBJ2-3, with 10 bases lining up with TRBD2. After removal of 6 bases from V and 2 bases from J, the junction contained 14 bases not matched to a gene. The CDR3 is 18 residues long. CDR3 coding DNA: TGTGCCAGCAGAAGACTAGCGGGTGACCTTTTAACCACAGATACGCAGTATTTT. It encodes CASRRLAGDLLTTDTQYF.

This clonotype was seen more than once but under ten times. This rearrangement joins TRBV6-2 or TRBV6-3 to TRBJ1-5; TRBD1 might be the D (6 bases). V was shortened by 7 bases and J by 6 bases, with 13 bases between the two germline ends. CDR3 length equals 13 residues. From germline, CDR1 is MNHEY and CDR2 SVGEGT. CDR3 sequence reads: CASKSGGSQPQHF. The CDR3 region has the DNA TGTGCCAGCAAAAGTGGGGGCAGTCAGCCCCAGCATTTT.

This clonotype was seen at least ten times. The CDR3 sequence is CASSLVTSGGDSYNEQFF. The DNA for the CDR3 is TGCGCCAGCAGCTTGGTTACTAGCGGGGGGGACTCCTACAATGAGCAGTTCTTC. The V gene is TRBV5-1, the J gene TRBJ2-1, with TRBD2 identical over 13 bases. Germline CDR1 is SGHRS and CDR2 is YFSETQ. J was trimmed by 0 bases and V by 0 bases; bases with no gene match: 3. This CDR3 is 18 amino acids long.

There are many counts of this clonotype. The genes are TRBV20-1 and TRBJ2-3; possible D gene TRBD1, 5 bases. CDR3 length: 14 amino acids. V lost 2 bases and J lost 2, with 11 bases in between. CDR1 DFQATT and CDR2 SNEGSKA come from the germline V gene (reference sequence). The CDR3 spells CSARSLTVTDTQYF. CDR3 nucleotides: TGCAGTGCTAGATCCCTGACAGTCACAGATACGCAGTATTTT.

In this sample, this clonotype turned up a few times. The chain has TRBV3-1 and TRBJ2-2, with D possibly matching TRBD1 (7 bases). V lost 6 bases, J lost 4 bases, and 15 bases lay in between. The CDR3 length is 15 residues. CDR1 LGHDT and CDR2 YNNKEL come from the germline V gene (reference sequence). The CDR3 spells CASSLTGEATGELFF. Written as DNA, the CDR3 is TGTGCCAGCAGTCTTACAGGGGAGGCCACCGGGGAGCTGTTTTTT.

Many counts were recorded for this clonotype. The chain has TRBV4-1 and TRBJ2-2; D call uncertain. The V gene's germline CDR1 is MGHRA and CDR2 YSYEKL. Trimming stripped 0 bases from V and 7 bases from J, with 12 bases between. This CDR3 is 15 amino acids long. The CDR3 loop is CASSQEFATLGELFF. CDR3 coding DNA: TGCGCCAGCAGCCAAGAGTTTGCGACCCTCGGGGAGCTGTTTTTT.

The V call is TRBV12-3 or TRBV12-4, the J call TRBJ2-2; D possibly matches TRBD1 or TRBD2 (6 bases each). This CDR3 is built from 16 residues. V shed 4 bases and J shed 0 bases, with 12 bases lying between them. The CDR3 is CASSSEGGANTGELFF. CDR3 coding DNA: TGTGCCAGCAGTTCGGAGGGGGGCGCGAACACCGGGGAGCTGTTTTTT.

This clonotype has a handful of counts. This chain links TRBV5-1 with TRBJ2-1; 12 positions match TRBD1. Germline V gives CDR1 SGHRS, CDR2 YFSETQ. The CDR3 has 17 residues. Trimming took 0 bases from V and 4 from J; bases not matched to a gene: 5. The CDR3 loop reads CASSLDRDRGPYNEQFF. The DNA of the CDR3 is TGCGCCAGCAGCTTGGACCGGGACAGGGGGCCATACAATGAGCAGTTCTTC. Full variable domain (rest looked up from reference TRBV5-1 and TRBJ2-1): KAGVTQTPRYLIKTRGQQVTLSCSPISGHRSVSWYQQTPGQGLQFLFEYFSETQRNKGNFPGRFSGRQFSNSRSEMNVSTLELGDSALYLCASSLDRDRGPYNEQFFGPGTRLTVL.

The chain recombines TRBV12-3 or TRBV12-4 with TRBJ2-1; 10 positions agree with TRBD2. CDR3 length: 15 residues. Trimming took 7 bases from V and 4 from J; bases not matched to a gene: 7. DNA for the CDR3: TGTGCCAGCACTACTAGCGGGGCCCTATACAATGAGCAGTTCTTC. Its translation: CASTTSGALYNEQFF.

The chain is built from TRBV9 and TRBJ2-1, with TRBD2 as a possible D gene (7 bases). Trimming took 0 bases from V and 7 from J, leaving 14 bases between them. The V gene's germline CDR1 is SGDLS and CDR2 YYNGEE. The CDR3 has 15 amino acids. The CDR3: CASSVEGGVRNEQFF. The CDR3 region has the DNA TGTGCCAGCAGCGTAGAAGGGGGGGTTCGGAATGAGCAGTTCTTC. Full variable domain (missing parts from reference TRBV9 and TRBJ2-1): DSGVTQTPKHLITATGQRVTLRCSPRSGDLSVYWYQQSLDQGLQFLIQYYNGEERAKGNILERFSAQQFPDLHSELNLSSLELGDSALYFCASSVEGGVRNEQFFGPGTRLTVL.

The chain combines TRBV11-1 with TRBJ2-6; 10 bases agree with TRBD1. Trimming took 5 bases from V and 0 from J; bases not matched to a gene: 10. The germline V gene encodes CDR1 SGHAT and CDR2 FQDESV (reference sequence). There are 19 residues in the CDR3. CDR3 amino acids: CASSAIDRGRSSGANVLTF. The DNA for the CDR3 is TGTGCCAGCAGCGCCATTGACAGGGGGCGAAGCTCTGGGGCCAACGTCCTGACTTTC. The variable domain in full, with the rest retrieved from reference TRBV11-1 and TRBJ2-6, is EAEVAQSPRYKITEKSQAVAFWCDPISGHATLYWYRQILGQGPELLVQFQDESVVDDSQLPKDRFSAERLKGVDSTLKIQPAELGDSAMYLCASSAIDRGRSSGANVLTFGAGSRLTVL.

This clonotype occurred a few times. V and J are TRBV12-3 or TRBV12-4 and TRBJ1-4; D perhaps matches TRBD1 (6 bases). Trimming pared 7 bases from V and 8 bases from J, leaving 29 bases between. The CDR3 runs to 18 residues. CDR3 in amino acids: CASTKPQSQAGVREKLFF. The CDR3 DNA follows: TGTGCCAGCACGAAACCCCAGAGCCAGGCAGGGGTCCGGGAAAAACTGTTTTTT.

The V and J genes are TRBV10-3 and TRBJ2-1; maybe TRBD2 (5 bases). Trimming pared 8 bases from V and 3 bases from J, leaving 11 bases between. From germline, CDR1 is ENHRY and CDR2 SYGVKD. This CDR3 is built from 13 residues. The CDR3 nucleotides are TGTGCCATCGGAGGCAGCGACTACAATGAGCAGTTCTTC. Its protein product is CAIGGSDYNEQFF.

The CDR3 bases are TGCAGCGTGGGGGGGCCGAACACTGAAGCTTTCTTT. Translating gives CSVGGPNTEAFF. The chain uses TRBV29-1 and TRBJ1-1; tentatively, D is TRBD1 (6 bases). The length of the CDR3 is 12 residues. V was trimmed by 6 bases and J by 1 base, leaving 9 bases between them. The germline gives CDR1 SQVTM, CDR2 ANQGSEA.

This clonotype was picked up a small number of times. The chain joins TRBV12-3 or TRBV12-4 to TRBJ2-2, with unresolved D. V lost 0 bases and J lost 5, with 16 bases in between. The CDR3 has 17 amino acids. The DNA for the CDR3 is TGTGCCAGCAGTTTAGCGTCCGGGCCCATGGGGACCGGGGAGCTGTTTTTT. It specifies CASSLASGPMGTGELFF.